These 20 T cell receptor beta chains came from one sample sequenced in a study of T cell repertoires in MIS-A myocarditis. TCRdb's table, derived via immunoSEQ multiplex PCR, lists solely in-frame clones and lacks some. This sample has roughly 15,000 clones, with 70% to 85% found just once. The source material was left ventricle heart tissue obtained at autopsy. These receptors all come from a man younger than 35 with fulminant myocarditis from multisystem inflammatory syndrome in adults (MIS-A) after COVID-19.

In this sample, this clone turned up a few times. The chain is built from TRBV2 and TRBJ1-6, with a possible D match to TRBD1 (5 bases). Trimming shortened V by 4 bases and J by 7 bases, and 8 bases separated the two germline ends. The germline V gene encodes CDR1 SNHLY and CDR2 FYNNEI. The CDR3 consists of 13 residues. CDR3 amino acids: CASSGQQNSPLHF. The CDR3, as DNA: TGTGCCAGCAGTGGACAGCAAAATTCACCCCTCCACTTT. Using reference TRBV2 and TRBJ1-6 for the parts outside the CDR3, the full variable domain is EPEVTQTPSHQVTQMGQEVILRCVPISNHLYFYWYRQILGQKVEFLVSFYNNEISEKSEIFDDQFSVERPDGSNFTLKIRSTKLEDSAMYFCASSGQQNSPLHFGNGTRLTVT.

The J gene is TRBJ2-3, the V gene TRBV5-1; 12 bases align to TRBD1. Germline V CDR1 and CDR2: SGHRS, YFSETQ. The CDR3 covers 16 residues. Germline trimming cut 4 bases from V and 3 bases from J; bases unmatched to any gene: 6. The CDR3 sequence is CASSLAGQGATDTQYF. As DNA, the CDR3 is TGCGCCAGCAGCCTCGCGGGACAGGGGGCAACAGATACGCAGTATTTT.

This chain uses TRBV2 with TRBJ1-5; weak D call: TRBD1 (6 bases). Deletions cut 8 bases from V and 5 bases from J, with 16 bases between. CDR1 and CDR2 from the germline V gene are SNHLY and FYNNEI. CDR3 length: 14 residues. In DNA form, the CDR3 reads TGTGCCAGCGGGGAACAGGGAGGCGATCAGCCCCAGCATTTT. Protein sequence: CASGEQGGDQPQHF.

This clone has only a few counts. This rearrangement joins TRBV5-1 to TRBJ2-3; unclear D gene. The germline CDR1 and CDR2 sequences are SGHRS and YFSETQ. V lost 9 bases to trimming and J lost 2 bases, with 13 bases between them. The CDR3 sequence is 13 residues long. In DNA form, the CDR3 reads TGCGCCACCGCGGACCAGTTCACAGATACGCAGTATTTT. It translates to CATADQFTDTQYF.

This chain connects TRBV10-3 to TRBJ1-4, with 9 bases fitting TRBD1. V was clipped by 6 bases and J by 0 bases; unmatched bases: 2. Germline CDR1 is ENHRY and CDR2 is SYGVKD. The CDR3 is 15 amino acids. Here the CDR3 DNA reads TGTGCCATCAGGGGACAGGGCACAACTAATGAAAAACTGTTTTTT. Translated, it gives CAIRGQGTTNEKLFF.

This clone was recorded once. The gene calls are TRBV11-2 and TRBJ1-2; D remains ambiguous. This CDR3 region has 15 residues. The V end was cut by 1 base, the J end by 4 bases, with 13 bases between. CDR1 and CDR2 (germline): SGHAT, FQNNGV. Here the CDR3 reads CASSLAPEALYGYTF. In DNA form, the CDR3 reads TGTGCCAGCAGCTTAGCCCCGGAAGCCCTCTATGGCTACACCTTC.

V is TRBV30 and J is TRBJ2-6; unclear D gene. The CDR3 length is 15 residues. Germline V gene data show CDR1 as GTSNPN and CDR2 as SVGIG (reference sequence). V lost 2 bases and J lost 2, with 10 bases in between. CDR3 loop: CAWSTAGAGANVLTF. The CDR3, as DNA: TGTGCCTGGAGTACAGCAGGAGCTGGGGCCAACGTCCTGACTTTC.

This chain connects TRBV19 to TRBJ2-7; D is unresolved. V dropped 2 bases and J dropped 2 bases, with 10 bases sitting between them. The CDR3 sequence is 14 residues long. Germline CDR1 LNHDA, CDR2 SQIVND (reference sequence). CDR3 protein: CASSITGGTYEQYF. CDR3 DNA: TGTGCCAGTAGTATAACCGGCGGAACCTACGAGCAGTACTTC. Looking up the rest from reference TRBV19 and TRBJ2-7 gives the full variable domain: DGGITQSPKYLFRKEGQNVTLSCEQNLNHDAMYWYRQDPGQGLRLIYYSQIVNDFQKGDIAEGYSVSREKKESFPLTVTSAQKNPTAFYLCASSITGGTYEQYFGPGTRLTVT.

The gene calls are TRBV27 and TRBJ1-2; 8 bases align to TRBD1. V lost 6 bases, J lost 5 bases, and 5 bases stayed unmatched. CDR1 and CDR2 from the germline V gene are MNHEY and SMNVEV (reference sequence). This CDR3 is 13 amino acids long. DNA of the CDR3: TGTGCCAGCAGCCGAGGACAGGGTTATGGCTACACCTTC. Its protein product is CASSRGQGYGYTF.

The DNA for the CDR3 is TGTGCCGCGGGGGACAGGGCGGAACTGTTTTTT. It translates to CAAGDRAELFF. The rearrangement uses TRBV27 and TRBJ1-4, with 9 bases lining up with TRBD1. This CDR3 comprises 11 residues. CDR1 and CDR2 (germline): MNHEY, SMNVEV (reference sequence). V lost 11 bases to trimming and J lost 12 bases; unmatched junction nucleotides: 7.

The CDR3 DNA reads TGTGCCAGCAGCTTGGAACTAGCTGGGGAGCAGTACTTC. Protein sequence: CASSLELAGEQYF. The rearrangement uses TRBV5-5 and TRBJ2-7; the D gene is possibly TRBD2 (6 bases). CDR1 SGHKS and CDR2 YYEKEE come from the germline V gene (reference sequence). Trimming removed 0 bases at V and 7 bases at J, with 11 bases between. The CDR3 spans 13 residues.

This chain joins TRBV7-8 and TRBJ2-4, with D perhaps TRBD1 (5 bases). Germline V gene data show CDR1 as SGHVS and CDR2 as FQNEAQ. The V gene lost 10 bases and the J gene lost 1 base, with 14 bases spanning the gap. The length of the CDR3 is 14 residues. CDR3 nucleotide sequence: TGTGCCACCCCTCGCAAGGGGGCCAAAAACATTCAGTACTTC. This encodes CATPRKGAKNIQYF. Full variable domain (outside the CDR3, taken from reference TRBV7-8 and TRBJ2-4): GAGVSQSPRYKVAKRGQDVALRCDPISGHVSLFWYQQALGQGPEFLTYFQNEAQLDKSGLPSDRFFAERPEGSVSTLKIQRTQQEDSAVYLCATPRKGAKNIQYFGAGTRLSVL.

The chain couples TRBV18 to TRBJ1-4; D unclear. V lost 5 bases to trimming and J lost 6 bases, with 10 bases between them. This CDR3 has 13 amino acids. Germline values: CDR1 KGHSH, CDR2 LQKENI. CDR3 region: CASSARRDEKLFF. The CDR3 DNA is TGTGCCAGCTCAGCTCGGAGGGATGAAAAACTGTTTTTT.

CDR3 sequence (DNA): TGTGCCATCAGTGAGGTGGGGACAGCAACTGAAGCTTTCTTT. This gives the protein CAISEVGTATEAFF. The chain links TRBV10-3 to TRBJ1-1; TRBD1 matches at 7 bases. Per the germline V gene, CDR1 is ENHRY and CDR2 is SYGVKD. The CDR3 length is 14 residues. The junction had 5 bases not matched to a gene; V was cut back by 2 bases and J by 5 bases.

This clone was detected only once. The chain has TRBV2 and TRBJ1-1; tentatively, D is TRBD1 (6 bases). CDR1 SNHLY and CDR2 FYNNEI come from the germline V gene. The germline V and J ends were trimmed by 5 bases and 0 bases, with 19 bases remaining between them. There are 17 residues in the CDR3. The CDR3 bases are TGTGCCAGCAGTCTCCGCCGGGGAGGACAGATGAACACTGAAGCTTTCTTT. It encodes CASSLRRGGQMNTEAFF.

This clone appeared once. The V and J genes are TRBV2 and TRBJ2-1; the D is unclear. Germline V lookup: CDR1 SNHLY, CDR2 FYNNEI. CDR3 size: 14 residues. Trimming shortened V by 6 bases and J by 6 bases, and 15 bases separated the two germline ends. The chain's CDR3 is CASRLYISGNEQFF. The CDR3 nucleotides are TGTGCCAGCAGATTATATATATCGGGCAATGAGCAGTTCTTC. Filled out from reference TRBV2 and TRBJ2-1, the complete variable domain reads EPEVTQTPSHQVTQMGQEVILRCVPISNHLYFYWYRQILGQKVEFLVSFYNNEISEKSEIFDDQFSVERPDGSNFTLKIRSTKLEDSAMYFCASRLYISGNEQFFGPGTRLTVL.

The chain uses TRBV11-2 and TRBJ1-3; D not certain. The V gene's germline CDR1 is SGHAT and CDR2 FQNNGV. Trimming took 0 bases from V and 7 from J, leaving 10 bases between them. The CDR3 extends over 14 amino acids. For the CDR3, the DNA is TGTGCCAGCAGCTTAGATCTCATCATCAACACCATATATTTT. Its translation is CASSLDLIINTIYF.

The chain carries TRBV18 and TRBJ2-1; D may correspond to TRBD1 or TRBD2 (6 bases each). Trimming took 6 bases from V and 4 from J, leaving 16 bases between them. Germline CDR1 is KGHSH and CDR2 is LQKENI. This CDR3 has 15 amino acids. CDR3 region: CASSPRGAGYNEQFF. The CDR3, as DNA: TGTGCCAGCTCCCCCAGGGGCGCGGGGTACAATGAGCAGTTCTTC.

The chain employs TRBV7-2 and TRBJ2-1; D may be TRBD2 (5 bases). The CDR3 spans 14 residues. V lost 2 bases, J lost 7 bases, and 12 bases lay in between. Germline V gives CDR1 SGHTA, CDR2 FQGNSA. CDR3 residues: CASSLSTDYNEQFF. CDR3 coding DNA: TGTGCCAGCAGCTTAAGCACAGACTATAATGAGCAGTTCTTC. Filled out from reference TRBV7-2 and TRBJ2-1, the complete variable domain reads GAGVSQSPSNKVTEKGKDVELRCDPISGHTALYWYRQSLGQGLEFLIYFQGNSAPDKSGLPSDRFSAERTGGSVSTLTIQRTQQEDSAVYLCASSLSTDYNEQFFGPGTRLTVL.

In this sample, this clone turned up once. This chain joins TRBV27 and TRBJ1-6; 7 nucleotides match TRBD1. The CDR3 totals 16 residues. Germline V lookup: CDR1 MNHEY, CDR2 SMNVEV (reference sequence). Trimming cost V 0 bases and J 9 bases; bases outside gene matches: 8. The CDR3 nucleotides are TGTGCCAGCAGTTTATCGGGGACAGTCTTCGGTTCACCCCTCCACTTT. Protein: CASSLSGTVFGSPLHF.